This T cell receptor beta chain was sequenced in a study of blood T cell repertoires in COVID-19. The overall study: Samples taken during acute and convalescent COVID-19 were collected in the United States, Italy and Spain. PBMCs, B-cell-depleted T cells, or T cells were the source of the cDNA or gDNA that made up the material.

Per the authors' pipeline: Estimation of nucleated cell counts relied on the amplification of reference gene primers. Data came from immunoSEQ multiplex PCR; TCRdb stores just in-frame clones and leaves some out. The D gene and trimming were derived from the DNA, and the V and J assignments and clone size from that table. The profile covers about 190,000 clones, with around 80% appearing a single time and approximately 2.9% taken by the ten largest. V lost 3 bases, J lost 2 bases, and 10 bases stayed unmatched. Germline V gene sequence: CDR1 KGHSH, CDR2 LQKENI. There are 17 residues in the CDR3. The gene calls are TRBV18 and TRBJ1-3; 7 bases are shared with TRBD1. The TCR was taken from an elderly woman with active or convalescent COVID-19. The sequencing input was peripheral blood. The CDR3 sequence is CASSPLADRAAGNTIYF. The DNA for the CDR3 is TGTGCCAGCTCACCCCTGGCCGACAGGGCGGCTGGAAACACCATATATTTT.